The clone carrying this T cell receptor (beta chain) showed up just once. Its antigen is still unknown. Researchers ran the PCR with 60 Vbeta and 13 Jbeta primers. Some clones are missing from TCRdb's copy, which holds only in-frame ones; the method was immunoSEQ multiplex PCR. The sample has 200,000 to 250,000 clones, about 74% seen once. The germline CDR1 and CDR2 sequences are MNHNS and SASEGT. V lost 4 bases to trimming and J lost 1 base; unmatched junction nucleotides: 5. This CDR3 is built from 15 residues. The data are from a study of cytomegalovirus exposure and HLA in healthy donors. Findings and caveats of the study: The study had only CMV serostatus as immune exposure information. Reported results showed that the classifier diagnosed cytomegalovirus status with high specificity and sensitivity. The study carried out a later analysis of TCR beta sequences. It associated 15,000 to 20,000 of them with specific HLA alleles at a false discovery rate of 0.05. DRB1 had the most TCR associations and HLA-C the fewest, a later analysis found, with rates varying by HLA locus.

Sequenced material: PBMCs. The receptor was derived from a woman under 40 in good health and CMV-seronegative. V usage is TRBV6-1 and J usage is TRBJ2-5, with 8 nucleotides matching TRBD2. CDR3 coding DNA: TGTGCCAGCAGTGGACCGGGACTAGGCCAAGAGACCCAGTACTTC. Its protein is CASSGPGLGQETQYF.